Listed here is a single T cell receptor beta chain. This entry comes from a study of regulatory dendritic cells for organ transplantation. Profiled with immunoSEQ multiplex PCR; TCRdb holds only in-frame clones, not every one. The table has around 19,000 clones, about 70% seen once; the top ten hold around 1%. The CDR3 length is 15 residues. Germline-derived CDR1 and CDR2 are SGHAT and FQNNGV. Deletions cut 5 bases from V and 5 bases from J, with 13 bases between. Sequenced: memory CD4+ T cells from blood. Indicated subset: CD45RO+ memory T cells. This TCR derives from a human donor in good health. This chain joins TRBV11-2 and TRBJ2-6, with unresolved D. CDR3 in amino acids: CASSPGDLRANVLTF. Here the CDR3 DNA reads TGTGCCAGCAGCCCCGGTGACTTGAGGGCCAACGTCCTGACTTTC.